Sequencing of this T cell receptor beta chain was carried out in a study of cytomegalovirus exposure and HLA in healthy donors. Study-wide findings and caveats: Cytomegalovirus status was reportedly diagnosed by the classifier with high sensitivity and specificity. Across all donors, roughly uniform sequencing depth was an assumption of the presence/absence analyses. What a later analysis reportedly showed was that an Asian-associated ancestry cluster had fewer N-insertions than the roughly 700-donor mean.

Germline V gene data show CDR1 as LGHNT and CDR2 as FRNRAP. The CDR3 has 16 amino acids. V lost 1 base to trimming and J lost 1 base; unmatched junction nucleotides: 3. 13 Jbeta primers and 60 Vbeta primers were used for the PCR. Here immunoSEQ multiplex PCR was the method, and the copy in TCRdb shows in-frame clones only, minus some. The top ten clones hold roughly 1.6% of a sample with around 120,000 clones, roughly 63% of them seen once. For this clone: Its antigen is not known.

The chain uses TRBV12-5 and TRBJ2-2; 7 bases are shared with TRBD1. The material sequenced was PBMCs. The receptor was isolated from a man aged 30-40 years in good health and CMV-seropositive. The CDR3 coding sequence is TGTGCTAGTGGTTTGGGGGACAGTCAGAACACCGGGGAGCTGTTTTTT. Its translation: CASGLGDSQNTGELFF.